This entry concerns a single TCR beta chain. This clonotype was counted a few times. Its antigen specificity is not known. The record has no base qualities; no much larger clone is one base away. The data stem from a study of T cell repertoires in cytomegalovirus infection (dated by TCRdb to about 2019). Turning to the overall study: The peptide stimulations were aimed at well-studied HLA-B-restricted epitopes as well as recently identified HLA-C-restricted CMV epitopes, whose presentation resists viral immunomodulation. Donor HLA type was relevant to the analysis, because carriage of CMV infection together with the matching HLA type was indicated by public TCR beta signatures.

The treatment or condition label corresponds to: in vitro stimulation with specific CMV peptide epitopes to enrich CMV-specific T cells. On the study overall, not on this receptor specifically: The ex vivo response was dominated by HLA-C-restricted CMV-specific TCR beta clonotypes, and the single most frequent clonotype in two of eight donors was supplied by these HLA-C-restricted clonotypes. Carriers of CMV infection plus the relevant HLA type were discriminated by the cumulative frequency of public TCR beta family members in the study cohort and in an independent roughly 350-donor cohort.

CDR1 and CDR2 were assigned from the germline V gene as SGHAT and FQNNGV. At the junction V is shortened by 6 bases and J by 5 bases; bases outside the gene matches: 8. Reading from cysteine to phenylalanine, the CDR3 counts 14 amino acids. Only the CDR3 portion is preserved as DNA: 42 bases, with reading frame beginning at the first base. Sequenced on an Illumina HiSeq 1500. The public reads were reanalyzed by TCRdb: fastp trimming at Q25, MiXCR alignment, in-frame beta chains only. Under each unique CDR3 protein, matching rows form one entry showing the most common genes and DNA. For this sample the table gives tens of thousands of distinct CDR3 sequences, of which 20% were detected only once. The ten largest clonotypes hold 73% of the sample.

The chain is made from TRBV11-2 and TRBJ1-1; 8 of the junction bases match TRBD1. This specimen was CD8+ T cells from cultured PBMCs, taken from culture after CMV antigen stimulation. This clonotype was sampled from a human donor in good health (CMV status not recorded). Some clones in this sample may be carry-over from other donors' samples. The CDR3: CASSRRQGWTEAFF. The DNA sequence is given as TGTGCCAGCAGTCGGAGACAGGGGTGGACTGAAGCTTTCTTT.